One and the same sample provided the 19 T cell receptor beta chains below, sequenced in a study of blood T cell repertoires in COVID-19. Profiling relied on immunoSEQ multiplex PCR, and the TCRdb table lists in-frame clones only, not all of them. Seen here are more than 200,000 clones, 84% observed once, and the top ten hold roughly 1.4%. The sequenced sample consisted of peripheral blood. These receptors all stem from a woman aged 40 to 49 who had recovered from COVID-19.

V gene TRBV6-2 or TRBV6-3 combines with J gene TRBJ2-7; 11 positions match TRBD2. This CDR3 has 16 residues. V lost 2 bases to trimming and J lost 6 bases; unmatched junction nucleotides: 9. Germline loops: CDR1 MNHEY, CDR2 SVGEGT. The CDR3 here is CASSYKTSGTAFEQYF. In DNA form, the CDR3 reads TGTGCCAGCAGTTACAAGACTAGCGGGACCGCTTTCGAGCAGTACTTC.

CDR3 in DNA: TGTGCCAGCAGTGCGGACAGGGCCCAAGAGACCCAGTACTTC. Protein sequence: CASSADRAQETQYF. The V call is TRBV2, the J call TRBJ2-5, with TRBD1 matching over 8 bases. Trimming cost V 4 bases and J 1 base; bases outside gene matches: 2. Germline CDR1 SNHLY, CDR2 FYNNEI. The CDR3 is 14 residues long.

The chain joins TRBV11-1 to TRBJ2-3, with D uncertain. Trimming pared 5 bases from V and 4 bases from J, leaving 7 bases between. CDR3 length: 12 amino acids. In germline, CDR1 is SGHAT, CDR2 FQDESV (reference sequence). The CDR3 reads CASSPLSDTQYF. The CDR3 DNA follows: TGTGCCAGCAGCCCCCTCTCAGATACGCAGTATTTT.

The chain joins TRBV6-5 to TRBJ2-7, with TRBD1 as a possible D gene (6 bases). V was trimmed by 0 bases and J by 2 bases, leaving 11 bases between them. Germline CDR1 is MNHEY and CDR2 is SVGAGI. The CDR3 spans 15 residues. The CDR3 region has the DNA TGTGCCAGCAGTTACTCTCGGGACACTCCCTACGAGCAGTACTTC. Protein: CASSYSRDTPYEQYF.

The chain carries TRBV19 and TRBJ2-2; 8 nucleotides line up with TRBD2. Germline V gives CDR1 LNHDA, CDR2 SQIVND (reference sequence). The CDR3 is made up of 17 amino acids. With 5 bases clipped from V and 5 bases from J, the junction kept 13 bases outside the gene matches. For the CDR3, the DNA is TGTGCCAGTAGTCCACTCTTCGGGGGGGGCTGGACCGGGGAGCTGTTTTTT. Translating gives CASSPLFGGGWTGELFF.

This clone has a handful of counts. This chain connects TRBV11-3 to TRBJ2-1; 8 nucleotides line up with TRBD2. Germline CDR1 and CDR2: SGHNT and YENEEA. Germline trimming cut 7 bases from V and 4 bases from J; bases unmatched to any gene: 9. This CDR3 has 15 residues. This CDR3 is CASTVTSGDYNEQFF. In nucleotides, the CDR3 is TGTGCCAGCACCGTTACTAGCGGAGATTACAATGAGCAGTTCTTC.

The rearrangement links TRBV5-1 to TRBJ1-4; no firm D call. The CDR3 extends over 13 amino acids. Germline assignment: CDR1 SGHRS and CDR2 YFSETQ. V was clipped by 5 bases and J by 0 bases, with 5 bases between them. The CDR3 sequence: CASRVATNEKLFF. In DNA, the CDR3 is TGCGCCAGCAGGGTAGCAACTAATGAAAAACTGTTTTTT. Together with reference TRBV5-1 and TRBJ1-4, the CDR3 gives the full variable domain: KAGVTQTPRYLIKTRGQQVTLSCSPISGHRSVSWYQQTPGQGLQFLFEYFSETQRNKGNFPGRFSGRQFSNSRSEMNVSTLELGDSALYLCASRVATNEKLFFGSGTQLSVL.

J is TRBJ1-2 and V is TRBV9; 12 positions match TRBD1. CDR3 length: 17 residues. V dropped 2 bases and J dropped 6; count of bases not matched to a gene: 11. Germline loops: CDR1 SGDLS, CDR2 YYNGEE. CDR3: CASSVGSGQGASDGYTF. CDR3 nucleotides: TGTGCCAGCAGCGTCGGATCGGGACAGGGGGCGTCGGATGGCTACACCTTC.

The chain combines TRBV6-2 or TRBV6-3 with TRBJ1-5; D is uncertain. Between the trimmed V and J ends, which lost 2 bases and 0 bases, there was a span of 11 bases. The CDR3 contains 16 residues. Germline-derived CDR1 and CDR2 are MNHEY and SVGEGT. For the CDR3, the DNA is TGTGCCAGCAGTTACCGGGGATCAAATAGCAATCAGCCCCAGCATTTT. Translation: CASSYRGSNSNQPQHF.

V gene TRBV2 combines with J gene TRBJ1-5, with TRBD1 as a possible D gene (5 bases). This CDR3 comprises 13 residues. The germline V gene encodes CDR1 SNHLY and CDR2 FYNNEI. V shed 5 bases and J shed 7 bases, with 12 bases lying between them. The CDR3 DNA reads as TGTGCCAGCAGTCATAGGGGTAAACAGCCCCAGCATTTT. This gives the protein CASSHRGKQPQHF. Together with reference TRBV2 and TRBJ1-5, the CDR3 gives the full variable domain: EPEVTQTPSHQVTQMGQEVILRCVPISNHLYFYWYRQILGQKVEFLVSFYNNEISEKSEIFDDQFSVERPDGSNFTLKIRSTKLEDSAMYFCASSHRGKQPQHFGDGTRLSIL.

The chain employs TRBV16 and TRBJ1-2; TRBD1 might be the D (5 bases). This CDR3 is built from 14 residues. V gave up 0 bases and J gave up 6 bases, with 11 bases separating them. Germline CDR1 and CDR2: KGHSY and FQNENV. The chain's CDR3 is CASSQSSAGDGYTF. For the CDR3, the DNA is TGTGCCAGCAGCCAATCCTCGGCGGGGGATGGCTACACCTTC.

This clone was found a few times. The chain recombines TRBV29-1 with TRBJ1-2, with TRBD1 as a possible D gene (6 bases). V gave up 5 bases and J gave up 4 bases, with 14 bases separating them. CDR1 and CDR2 (germline): SQVTM, ANQGSEA. The CDR3 runs to 13 residues. CDR3 in DNA: TGCAGCGTTTACAGGGACGGGGTCTATGGCTACACCTTC. Protein product: CSVYRDGVYGYTF.

Only one count was recorded for this clone. This rearrangement joins TRBV12-3 or TRBV12-4 to TRBJ2-1; D might be TRBD2 (5 bases). V lost 5 bases and J 8 bases, leaving 10 bases between the germline ends. The CDR3 covers 12 residues. DNA for the CDR3: TGTGCCAGCAGTCGCGAGGGCTATGAGCAGTTCTTC. It translates to CASSREGYEQFF.

This clone was detected only once. The rearrangement links TRBV29-1 to TRBJ2-3, with D maybe TRBD2 (5 bases). Germline CDR1 and CDR2: SQVTM and ANQGSEA. CDR3 length: 13 amino acids. V gave up 3 bases and J gave up 3 bases, with 10 bases separating them. The chain's CDR3 is CSVDRSGTDTQYF. The CDR3 DNA reads as TGCAGCGTTGATCGTTCGGGGACAGATACGCAGTATTTT.

In this sample, this clone turned up once. The chain joins TRBV12-3 or TRBV12-4 to TRBJ1-2; tentative D call: TRBD1 (5 bases). V lost 3 bases and J lost 6, with 11 bases in between. There are 13 residues in the CDR3. The CDR3 nucleotides read TGTGCCAGCAGTTTCGGGGGTCTTAATGGCTACACCTTC. It encodes CASSFGGLNGYTF.

The V and J genes are TRBV13 and TRBJ2-7, with D possibly matching TRBD1 (5 bases). Germline V lookup: CDR1 PRHDT, CDR2 FYEKMQ (reference sequence). The CDR3 spans 14 residues. Trimming cost V 3 bases and J 5 bases, with 14 bases left between them. The CDR3 loop reads CASSFAGSSDEQYF. CDR3 coding DNA: TGTGCCAGCAGCTTTGCAGGGTCTTCGGACGAGCAGTACTTC.

The chain combines TRBV3-1 (or the pseudogene TRBV3-2) with TRBJ2-1; D may be TRBD2 (6 bases). The germline gives CDR1 LGHDT, CDR2 YNNKEL (reference sequence). The CDR3 consists of 15 residues. The V and J ends lost 4 bases and 7 bases respectively, with 17 bases between them. CDR3 nucleotide sequence: TGTGCCAGCAGCCCGATAGGAGGGCCGGGAAATGAGCAGTTCTTC. It codes for CASSPIGGPGNEQFF.

V usage is TRBV13 and J usage is TRBJ1-2, with D perhaps TRBD1 (6 bases). CDR1 is PRHDT and CDR2 is FYEKMQ in the germline V gene (reference sequence). CDR3 length: 14 amino acids. Trimming left V 0 bases short and J 4 bases short, with 9 bases between. The CDR3: CASSLGGGLYGYTF. CDR3 bases: TGTGCCAGCAGCTTAGGCGGGGGGCTCTATGGCTACACCTTC.

V is TRBV5-5 and J is TRBJ2-5; possible D gene TRBD2, 5 bases. CDR3 length: 14 amino acids. CDR1 and CDR2 from the germline V gene are SGHKS and YYEKEE (reference sequence). V was shortened by 3 bases and J by 0 bases, with 9 bases between the two germline ends. The CDR3 nucleotides read TGTGCCAGCAGCTGGAGGACGGACCAAGAGACCCAGTACTTC. Protein product: CASSWRTDQETQYF.